This T cell receptor beta chain was obtained from a study of CD8 T cells in Susac syndrome. About the research overall: Active disease was present in six of the sequenced Susac syndrome patients, and remission in 8 or 9.

The CDR3 extends over 13 amino acids. Germline CDR1 is KGHDR and CDR2 is SFDVKD. Trimming stripped 4 bases from V and 1 base from J, with 5 bases between. This clonotype has only one observation. The antigen remains unidentified. Study conclusions and caveats: CD4+ T cell repertoires in Susac syndrome lacked clonal expansion.

Random hexamers were used to reverse transcribe the RNA input (roughly 0.5 to 1 ug). One entry per CDR3 protein, called by TCRdb with MiXCR from the immunoSEQ multiplex PCR reads. The sample lists about 240,000 distinct CDR3 sequences; 90% to 96% were seen once. The origin of this receptor is a human donor with Susac syndrome. This chain links TRBV24-1 with TRBJ2-3; D uncertain. Sequencing used CD4+ T cells from PBMCs. The CDR3 nucleotides read TGTGCCACCAGTGACCGGGGCACAGATACGCAGTATTTT. Translating it yields CATSDRGTDTQYF.